Presented here are 8 T cell receptor beta chains from one specimen sequenced in a study of CD8 T cells in Susac syndrome (dated by TCRdb to about 2019). The library was obtained by the immunoSEQ multiplex PCR assay. RNA was extracted with the RNeasy kit and 0.5 to 1 ug was reverse transcribed using random hexamers. The raw public reads went through TCRdb reprocessing: fastp at Q25, MiXCR clone calling, in-frame beta chains kept. Entries that share a CDR3 protein sequence are merged under the most common genes and DNA. This sample gives approximately 46,000 distinct CDR3 sequences in total; 92% of them show up just once. The ten biggest clones cover around 0.42% of the sample. Material: CD8+ T cells from PBMCs. The receptor set was obtained from a human donor in good health.

The rearrangement joins TRBV6-5 to TRBJ2-1; 7 bases line up with TRBD2. This CDR3 is built from 17 residues. The germline gives CDR1 MNHEY, CDR2 SVGAGI. V was pared by 0 bases and J by 8 bases, with 13 bases of the junction left unmatched. The CDR3 reads CASSYSSPGEGSDEQFF. The CDR3 bases are TGTGCCAGCAGTTACTCGAGCCCGGGGGAGGGCTCAGATGAGCAGTTCTTC.

The V gene is TRBV28, the J gene TRBJ2-1; 7 positions agree with TRBD2. With V trimmed by 4 bases and J by 8 bases, 17 bases remained unmatched. In germline, CDR1 is MDHEN, CDR2 SYDVKM. The CDR3 sequence is 17 residues long. The CDR3 DNA reads as TGTGCCAGCAGTTCTTTTATGGCGGGAGAAGAGGCGGATGAGCAGTTCTTC. The encoded protein is CASSSFMAGEEADEQFF. Looking up the rest from reference TRBV28 and TRBJ2-1 gives the full variable domain: DVKVTQSSRYLVKRTGEKVFLECVQDMDHENMFWYRQDPGLGLRLIYFSYDVKMKEKGDIPEGYSVSREKKERFSLILESASTNQTSMYLCASSSFMAGEEADEQFFGPGTRLTVL.

The rearrangement uses TRBV20-1 and TRBJ2-7, with 9 nucleotides matching TRBD1. CDR1 is DFQATT, CDR2 SNEGSKA, per germline (reference sequence). J lost 4 bases, V lost 0 bases, and 13 bases had no gene match. This CDR3 is 17 amino acids long. CDR3 sequence reads: CSARDNTWDRVEYEQYF. CDR3 nucleotides: TGCAGTGCTAGAGATAACACCTGGGACAGGGTCGAATACGAGCAGTACTTC.

The J gene is TRBJ1-1, the V gene TRBV20-1; no definite D call. This CDR3 is built from 13 residues. V was clipped by 4 bases and J by 1 base, with 10 bases between them. Germline V gene lookup returns CDR1 DFQATT and CDR2 SNEGSKA (reference sequence). Here the CDR3 reads CSATQVWNTEAFF. The CDR3 nucleotides read TGCAGTGCTACGCAAGTGTGGAACACTGAAGCTTTCTTT.

This sequence joins TRBV5-1 and TRBJ2-7; TRBD2 matches at 7 bases. Looked up from germline, CDR1 is SGHRS and CDR2 is YFSETQ. V gave up 2 bases and J gave up 4 bases; unmatched junction bases: 12. CDR3 length equals 16 residues. CDR3 in amino acids: CASSFGGVGAGYEQYF. Here the CDR3 DNA reads TGCGCCAGCAGCTTTGGGGGGGTGGGAGCGGGATACGAGCAGTACTTC.

The rearrangement links TRBV27 to TRBJ2-3, with unresolved D. V lost 5 bases to trimming and J lost 4 bases, with 19 bases between them. Per germline, CDR1 MNHEY and CDR2 SMNVEV (reference sequence). The CDR3 is 16 amino acids. CDR3 protein: CASSPQRVGSSDTQYF. The CDR3 nucleotides are TGTGCCAGCAGTCCCCAAAGGGTAGGGTCGTCAGATACGCAGTATTTT.

There are a few counts of this clonotype. The chain employs TRBV12-3 or TRBV12-4 and TRBJ2-2; TRBD1 might be the D (5 bases). The CDR3 is 14 amino acids. Trimming removed 3 bases at V and 2 bases at J, with 7 bases between. The CDR3, as DNA: TGTGCCAGCAGTTTTACAGGAAACACCGGGGAGCTGTTTTTT. Translating it yields CASSFTGNTGELFF.

J is TRBJ2-1 and V is TRBV3-1; TRBD2 matches at 11 bases. CDR3 length equals 16 residues. V lost 3 bases, J lost 10 bases, and 11 bases stayed unmatched. CDR1 and CDR2 from the germline V gene are LGHDT and YNNKEL (reference sequence). The CDR3 DNA is TGTGCCAGCAGCCAGCTGGGACTAGCGGATGGGGGGGAGCAGTTCTTC. Translating gives CASSQLGLADGGEQFF.